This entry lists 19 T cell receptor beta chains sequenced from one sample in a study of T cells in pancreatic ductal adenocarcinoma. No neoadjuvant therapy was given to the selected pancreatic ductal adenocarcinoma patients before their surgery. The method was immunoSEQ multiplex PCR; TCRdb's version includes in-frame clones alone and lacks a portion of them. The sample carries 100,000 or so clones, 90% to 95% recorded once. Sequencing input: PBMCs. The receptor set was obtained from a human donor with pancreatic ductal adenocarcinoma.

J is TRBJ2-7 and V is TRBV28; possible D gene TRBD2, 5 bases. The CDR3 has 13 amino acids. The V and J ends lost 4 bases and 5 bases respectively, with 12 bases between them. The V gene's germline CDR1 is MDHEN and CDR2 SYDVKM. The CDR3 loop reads CASSSPGSDEQYF. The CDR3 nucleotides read TGTGCCAGCAGTTCCCCGGGAAGCGACGAGCAGTACTTC.

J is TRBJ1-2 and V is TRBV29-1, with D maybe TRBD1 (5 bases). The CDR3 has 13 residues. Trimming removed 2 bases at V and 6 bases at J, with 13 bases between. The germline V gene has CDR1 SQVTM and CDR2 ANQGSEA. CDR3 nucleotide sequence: TGCAGCGTTGAACTTCAACGGGGGGATGGCTACACCTTC. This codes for CSVELQRGDGYTF.

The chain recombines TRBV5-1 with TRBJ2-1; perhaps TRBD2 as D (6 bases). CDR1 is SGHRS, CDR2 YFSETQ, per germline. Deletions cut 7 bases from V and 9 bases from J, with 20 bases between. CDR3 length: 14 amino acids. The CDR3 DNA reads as TGCGCCAGCGGCCGGGACTCCGCAATTGGTGAGCAGTTCTTC. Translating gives CASGRDSAIGEQFF. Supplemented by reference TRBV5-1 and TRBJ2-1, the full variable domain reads KAGVTQTPRYLIKTRGQQVTLSCSPISGHRSVSWYQQTPGQGLQFLFEYFSETQRNKGNFPGRFSGRQFSNSRSEMNVSTLELGDSALYLCASGRDSAIGEQFFGPGTRLTVL.

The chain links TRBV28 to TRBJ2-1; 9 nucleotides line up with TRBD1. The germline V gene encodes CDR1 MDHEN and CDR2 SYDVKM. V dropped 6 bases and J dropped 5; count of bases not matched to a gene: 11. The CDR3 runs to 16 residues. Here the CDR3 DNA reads TGTGCCAGCAGGCCCGCGACCGGGACAGGGAACAATGAGCAGTTCTTC. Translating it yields CASRPATGTGNNEQFF.

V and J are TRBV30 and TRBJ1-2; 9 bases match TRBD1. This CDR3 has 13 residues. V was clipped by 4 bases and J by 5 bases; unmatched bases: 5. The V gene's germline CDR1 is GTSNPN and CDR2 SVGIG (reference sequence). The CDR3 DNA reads TGTGCCTGGAATCTGGACAGGGGATATGGCTACACCTTC. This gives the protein CAWNLDRGYGYTF. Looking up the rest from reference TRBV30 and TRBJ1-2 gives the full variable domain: SQTIHQWPATLVQPVGSPLSLECTVEGTSNPNLYWYRQAAGRGLQLLFYSVGIGQISSEVPQNLSASRPQDRQFILSSKKLLLSDSGFYLCAWNLDRGYGYTFGSGTRLTVV.

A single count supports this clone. The CDR3 nucleotides read TGTGCCAGCAGCCCGACGAGGGTCCCGGCAACTCACAATGAGCAGTTCTTC. The encoded protein is CASSPTRVPATHNEQFF. V and J are TRBV11-2 and TRBJ2-1; D is possibly TRBD2 (5 bases). Germline lookup yields CDR1 SGHAT and CDR2 FQNNGV. The CDR3 spans 17 residues. Trimming removed 5 bases from V and 5 bases from J, with 22 bases in between.

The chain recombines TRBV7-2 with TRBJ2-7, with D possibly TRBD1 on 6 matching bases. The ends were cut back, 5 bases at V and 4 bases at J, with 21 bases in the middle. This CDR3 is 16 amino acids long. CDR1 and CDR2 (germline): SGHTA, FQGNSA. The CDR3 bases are TGTGCCAGCAGCGCCGGGCAGGGGCTAGCTGGATACGAGCAGTACTTC. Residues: CASSAGQGLAGYEQYF.

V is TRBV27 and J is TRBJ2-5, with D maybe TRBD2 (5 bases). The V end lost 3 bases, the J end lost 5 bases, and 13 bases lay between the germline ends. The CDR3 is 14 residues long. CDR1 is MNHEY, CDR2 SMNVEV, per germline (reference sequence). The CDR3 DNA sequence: TGTGCCAGCAGTTTGGTGGGAGTGAGGGAGACCCAGTACTTC. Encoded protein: CASSLVGVRETQYF.

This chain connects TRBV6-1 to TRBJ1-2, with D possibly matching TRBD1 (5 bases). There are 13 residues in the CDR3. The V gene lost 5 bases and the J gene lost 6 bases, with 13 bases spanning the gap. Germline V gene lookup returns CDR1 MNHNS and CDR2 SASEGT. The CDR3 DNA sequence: TGTGCCAGCAGTCGGACGGGGGAAGATGGCTACACCTTC. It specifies CASSRTGEDGYTF.

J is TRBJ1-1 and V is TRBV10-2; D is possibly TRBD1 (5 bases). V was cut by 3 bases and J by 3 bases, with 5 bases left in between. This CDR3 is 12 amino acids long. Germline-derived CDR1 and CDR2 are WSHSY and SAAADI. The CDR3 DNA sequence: TGCGCCAGCAGTGAAGGGGACACTGAAGCTTTCTTT. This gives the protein CASSEGDTEAFF.

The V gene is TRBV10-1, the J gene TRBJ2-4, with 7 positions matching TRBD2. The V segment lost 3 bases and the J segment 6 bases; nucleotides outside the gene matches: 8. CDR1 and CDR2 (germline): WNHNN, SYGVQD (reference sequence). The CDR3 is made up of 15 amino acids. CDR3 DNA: TGCGCCAGCAGTGAACAGACCGGGGGGTCAAACATTCAGTACTTC. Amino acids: CASSEQTGGSNIQYF.

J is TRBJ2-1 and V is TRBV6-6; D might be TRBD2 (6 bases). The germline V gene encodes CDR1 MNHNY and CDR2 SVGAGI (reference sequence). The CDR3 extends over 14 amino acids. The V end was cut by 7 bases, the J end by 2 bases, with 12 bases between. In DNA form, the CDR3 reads TGTGCCAGCACCCTCGGAGGGACCTACAATGAGCAGTTCTTC. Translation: CASTLGGTYNEQFF.

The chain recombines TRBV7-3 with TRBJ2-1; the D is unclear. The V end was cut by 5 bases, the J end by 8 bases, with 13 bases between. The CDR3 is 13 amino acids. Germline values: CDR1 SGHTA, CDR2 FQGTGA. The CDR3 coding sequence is TGTGCCAGCAGCCCCGCGACAACCGATGAGCAGTTCTTC. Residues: CASSPATTDEQFF.

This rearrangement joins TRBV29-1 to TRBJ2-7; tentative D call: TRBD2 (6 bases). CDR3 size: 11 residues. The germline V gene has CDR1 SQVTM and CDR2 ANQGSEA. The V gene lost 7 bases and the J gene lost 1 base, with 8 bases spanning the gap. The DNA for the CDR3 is TGCAGCGCGGGACTTTCCTACGAGCAGTACTTC. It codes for CSAGLSYEQYF.

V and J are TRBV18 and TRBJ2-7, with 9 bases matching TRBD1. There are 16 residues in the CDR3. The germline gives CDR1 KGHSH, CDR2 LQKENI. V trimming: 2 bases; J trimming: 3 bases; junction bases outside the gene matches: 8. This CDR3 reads CASSPSTGTGNYEQYF. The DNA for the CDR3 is TGTGCCAGCTCACCATCTACCGGGACAGGGAACTACGAGCAGTACTTC.

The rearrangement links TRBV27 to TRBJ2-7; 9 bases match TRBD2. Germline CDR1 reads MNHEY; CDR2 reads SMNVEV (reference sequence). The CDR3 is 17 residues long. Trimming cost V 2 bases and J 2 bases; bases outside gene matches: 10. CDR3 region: CASSLVASSSGAYEQYF. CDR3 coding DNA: TGTGCCAGCAGTTTAGTCGCCTCCTCTAGCGGGGCCTACGAGCAGTACTTC.

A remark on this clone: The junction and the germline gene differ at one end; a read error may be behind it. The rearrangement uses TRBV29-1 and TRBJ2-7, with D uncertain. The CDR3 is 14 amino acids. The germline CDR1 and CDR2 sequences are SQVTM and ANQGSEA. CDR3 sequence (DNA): TGCAGCGTCGCCCCTATGAGAGGCTCCGACGAGCAGTACTTC. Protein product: CSVAPMRGSDEQYF.

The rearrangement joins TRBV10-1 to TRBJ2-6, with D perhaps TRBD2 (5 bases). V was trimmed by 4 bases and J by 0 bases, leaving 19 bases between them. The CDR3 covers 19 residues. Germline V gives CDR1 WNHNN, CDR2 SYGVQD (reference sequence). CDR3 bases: TGCGCCAGCAGTGTAGTCGAGGGTCGCATCCCCTCTGGGGCCAACGTCCTGACTTTC. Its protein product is CASSVVEGRIPSGANVLTF.

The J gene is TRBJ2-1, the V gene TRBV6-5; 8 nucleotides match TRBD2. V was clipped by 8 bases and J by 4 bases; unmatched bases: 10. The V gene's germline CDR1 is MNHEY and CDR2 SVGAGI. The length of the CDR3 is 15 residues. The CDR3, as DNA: TGTGCCAGCCGGCGGCTAGCGGGCCCATACAATGAGCAGTTCTTC. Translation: CASRRLAGPYNEQFF.